These 7 T cell receptor beta chains share one sample of origin, sequenced in a study of monozygotic twins with inflammatory bowel disease. TCRdb reprocessed the 5' RACE reads, keeping one entry per CDR3 protein, no DNA. This sample's clone table lists tens of thousands of distinct CDR3 sequences. The sample comprised blood. The receptors come from a human donor with ulcerative colitis or Crohn's disease, or a healthy co-twin of an affected twin (not recorded which).

The chain combines TRBV5-1 with TRBJ2-7; the TCRdb call, TRBD1, lacks DNA for checking. The CDR3 loop spans 13 amino acids. CDR1 SGHRS and CDR2 YFSETQ come from the germline V gene. CDR3 sequence reads: CASTRGLHYEQYF. The full variable domain, completed using reference TRBV5-1 and TRBJ2-7, is KAGVTQTPRYLIKTRGQQVTLSCSPISGHRSVSWYQQTPGQGLQFLFEYFSETQRNKGNFPGRFSGRQFSNSRSEMNVSTLELGDSALYLCASTRGLHYEQYFGPGTRLTVT.

The gene calls are TRBV27 and TRBJ2-3; checking the TCRdb D call of TRBD1 is not possible without DNA. Germline V CDR1 and CDR2: MNHEY, SMNVEV (reference sequence). The CDR3 runs to 13 residues. CDR3 loop: CASSGRVRDTQYF.

The chain combines TRBV29-1 with TRBJ2-7; TCRdb reports TRBD1, a call that lacks DNA to check it against. The germline V gene has CDR1 SQVTM and CDR2 ANQGSEA. The CDR3 is 16 residues long. The CDR3 reads CSVERPGQGLTYEQYF.

The chain is built from TRBV29-1 and TRBJ1-1. CDR3 size: 12 residues. Per the germline V gene, CDR1 is SQVTM and CDR2 is ANQGSEA. The CDR3 sequence is CSSRDSNTEAFF.

The chain uses TRBV11-2 and TRBJ2-7; TCRdb calls TRBD1, which cannot be checked without DNA. The CDR3 spans 14 residues. Germline assignment: CDR1 SGHAT and CDR2 FQNNGV. The CDR3: CASSPSPGGYEQYF. Full variable domain (remainder filled in from reference TRBV11-2 and TRBJ2-7): EAGVAQSPRYKIIEKRQSVAFWCNPISGHATLYWYQQILGQGPKLLIQFQNNGVVDDSQLPKDRFSAERLKGVDSTLKIQPAKLEDSAVYLCASSPSPGGYEQYFGPGTRLTVT.

The CDR3 loop reads CASSLGQFGELFF. This chain links TRBV27 with TRBJ2-2; the TCRdb call, TRBD1, lacks DNA for checking. Germline loops: CDR1 MNHEY, CDR2 SMNVEV (reference sequence). This CDR3 contains 13 residues.

The rearrangement joins TRBV15 to TRBJ2-7; TCRdb indicates TRBD1, and absent DNA this call remains unverified. The CDR3 extends over 14 amino acids. Germline-derived CDR1 and CDR2 are LNHNV and YYDKDF (reference sequence). CDR3 residues: CATSHTGISYEQYF.